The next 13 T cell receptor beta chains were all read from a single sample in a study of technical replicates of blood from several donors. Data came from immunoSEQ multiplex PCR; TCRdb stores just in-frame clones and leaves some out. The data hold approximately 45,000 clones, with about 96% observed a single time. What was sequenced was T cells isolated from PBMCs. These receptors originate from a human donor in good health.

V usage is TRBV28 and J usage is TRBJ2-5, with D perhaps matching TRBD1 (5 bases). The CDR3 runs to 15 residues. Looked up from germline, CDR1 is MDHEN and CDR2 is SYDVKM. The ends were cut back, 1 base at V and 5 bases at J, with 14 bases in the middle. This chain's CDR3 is CASSLSPQGGETQYF. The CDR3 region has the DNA TGTGCCAGCAGTTTATCCCCGCAGGGTGGGGAGACCCAGTACTTC. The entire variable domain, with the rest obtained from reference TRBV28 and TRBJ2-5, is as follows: DVKVTQSSRYLVKRTGEKVFLECVQDMDHENMFWYRQDPGLGLRLIYFSYDVKMKEKGDIPEGYSVSREKKERFSLILESASTNQTSMYLCASSLSPQGGETQYFGPGTRLLVL.

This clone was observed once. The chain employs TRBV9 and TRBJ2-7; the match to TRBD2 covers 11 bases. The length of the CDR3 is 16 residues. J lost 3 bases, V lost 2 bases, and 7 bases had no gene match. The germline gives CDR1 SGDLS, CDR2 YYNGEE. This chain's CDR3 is CASSVQGTSGFYEQYF. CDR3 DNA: TGTGCCAGCAGCGTCCAAGGGACTAGCGGTTTCTACGAGCAGTACTTC.

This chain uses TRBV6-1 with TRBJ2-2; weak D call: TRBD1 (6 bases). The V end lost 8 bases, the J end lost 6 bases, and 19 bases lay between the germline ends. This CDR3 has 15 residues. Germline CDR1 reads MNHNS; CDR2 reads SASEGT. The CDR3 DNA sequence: TGTGCCAGCTGGGGGCCACGTACTCTCGCCGGGGAGCTGTTTTTT. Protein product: CASWGPRTLAGELFF.

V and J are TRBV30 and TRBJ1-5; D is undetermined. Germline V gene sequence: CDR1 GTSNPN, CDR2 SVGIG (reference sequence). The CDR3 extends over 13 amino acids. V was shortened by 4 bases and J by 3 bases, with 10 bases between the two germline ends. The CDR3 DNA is TGTGCCTGGACTTCGTCGTACAATCAGCCCCAGCATTTT. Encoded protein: CAWTSSYNQPQHF.

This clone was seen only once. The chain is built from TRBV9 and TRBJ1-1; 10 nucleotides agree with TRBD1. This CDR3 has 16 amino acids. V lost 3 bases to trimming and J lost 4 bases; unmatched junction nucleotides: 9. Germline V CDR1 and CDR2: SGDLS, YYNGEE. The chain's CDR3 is CASSEGQGTVPTEAFF. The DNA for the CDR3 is TGTGCCAGCAGCGAGGGACAGGGGACGGTCCCCACTGAAGCTTTCTTT.

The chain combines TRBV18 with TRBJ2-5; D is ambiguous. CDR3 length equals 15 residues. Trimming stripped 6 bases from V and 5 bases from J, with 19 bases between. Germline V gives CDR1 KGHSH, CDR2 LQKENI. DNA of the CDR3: TGTGCCAGCTCCCGAGGAGACCTCGCCCCGGAGACCCAGTACTTC. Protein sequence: CASSRGDLAPETQYF.

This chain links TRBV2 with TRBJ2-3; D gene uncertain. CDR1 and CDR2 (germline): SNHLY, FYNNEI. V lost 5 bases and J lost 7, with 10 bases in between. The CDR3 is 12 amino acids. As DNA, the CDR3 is TGTGCCAGCAGTACCGACATTTATACGCAGTATTTT. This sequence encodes CASSTDIYTQYF.

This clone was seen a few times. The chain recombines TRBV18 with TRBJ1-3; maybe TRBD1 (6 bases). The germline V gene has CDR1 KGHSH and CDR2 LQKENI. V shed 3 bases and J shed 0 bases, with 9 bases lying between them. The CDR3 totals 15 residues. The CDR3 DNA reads TGTGCCAGCTCACCCGACAGGAGCTCTGGAAACACCATATATTTT. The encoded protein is CASSPDRSSGNTIYF.

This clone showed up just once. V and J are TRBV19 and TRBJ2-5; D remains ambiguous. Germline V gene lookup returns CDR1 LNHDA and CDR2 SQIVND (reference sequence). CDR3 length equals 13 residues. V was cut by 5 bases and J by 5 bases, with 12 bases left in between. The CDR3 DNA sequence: TGTGCCAGTAGTCCGCTCCCCCGGGAGACCCAGTACTTC. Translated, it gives CASSPLPRETQYF.

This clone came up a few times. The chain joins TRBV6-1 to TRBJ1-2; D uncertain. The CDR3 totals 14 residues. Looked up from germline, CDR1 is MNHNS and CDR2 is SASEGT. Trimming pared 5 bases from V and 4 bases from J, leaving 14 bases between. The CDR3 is CASSSLDNIYGYTF. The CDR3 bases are TGTGCCAGCAGTAGCTTAGACAATATCTATGGCTACACCTTC.

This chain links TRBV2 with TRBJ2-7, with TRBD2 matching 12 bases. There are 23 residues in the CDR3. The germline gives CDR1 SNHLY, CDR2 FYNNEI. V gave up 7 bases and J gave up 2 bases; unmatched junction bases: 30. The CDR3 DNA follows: TGTGCCAGCACTCGCTCTATAATCGAGACTAGCGGGAGAAGGTACTCTACCGCCTACGAGCAGTACTTC. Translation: CASTRSIIETSGRRYSTAYEQYF.

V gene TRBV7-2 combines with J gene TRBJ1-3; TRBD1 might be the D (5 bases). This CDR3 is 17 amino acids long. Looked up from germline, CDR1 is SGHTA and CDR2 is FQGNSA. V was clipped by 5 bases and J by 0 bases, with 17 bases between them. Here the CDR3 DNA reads TGTGCCAGCAGCCTAGGGCTCGGGACTTTCTCTGGAAACACCATATATTTT. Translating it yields CASSLGLGTFSGNTIYF.

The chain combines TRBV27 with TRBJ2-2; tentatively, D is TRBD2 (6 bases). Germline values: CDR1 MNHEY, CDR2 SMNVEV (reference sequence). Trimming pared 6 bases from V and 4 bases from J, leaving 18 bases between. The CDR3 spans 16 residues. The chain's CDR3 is CASSLRAGLSTGELFF. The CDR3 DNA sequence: TGTGCCAGCAGCTTGAGGGCGGGGCTTAGCACCGGGGAGCTGTTTTTT.